The following is a T cell receptor beta chain sequence with its context. Its target is unknown. Measured with immunoSEQ multiplex PCR; TCRdb has only the in-frame clones, and not every one. The sample includes roughly 150,000 clones, 85% to 90% seen only once; the top ten take 4% to 5%. The data are from a study of cytomegalovirus exposure and HLA in healthy donors. The wider study: Both the roughly 120 validation repertoires and the approximately 700 first-cohort repertoires used the same platform, as reported by a later analysis.

The study, taken as a whole, reports: Researchers catalogued about 160 TCR beta chains as cytomegalovirus-associated.

In germline, CDR1 is SQVTM, CDR2 ANQGSEA. This CDR3 has 13 amino acids. This chain links TRBV29-1 with TRBJ1-1; D gene uncertain. The receptor comes from a man between 18 and 35 years old in good health and CMV-seropositive. Material for sequencing was PBMCs. In DNA form, the CDR3 reads TGCGTCCCACTGGCAGACGGTCGGGCTGAAGCTTTCTTT. Encoded protein: CVPLADGRAEAFF. Full variable domain (rest looked up from reference TRBV29-1 and TRBJ1-1): SAVISQKPSRDICQRGTSLTIQCQVDSQVTMMFWYRQQPGQSLTLIATANQGSEATYESGFVIDKFPISRPNLTFSTLTVSNMSPEDSSIYLCVPLADGRAEAFFGQGTRLTVV.